This T cell receptor (beta chain) was obtained from a study of PD-1 blockade in classical Hodgkin lymphoma. The study's findings and limits: Compared with baseline, CD4+ but not CD8+ TCR diversity had risen significantly by C4D1. Newly diagnosed patients reportedly had lower baseline TCR diversity than healthy donors.

This clone was found once. Its antigen remains unknown. Brentuximab vedotin exposure varied, and every patient relapsed after autologous stem cell transplantation. Complete response, partial response or progressive disease constituted the best responses recorded. TCRdb's table, derived via immunoSEQ multiplex PCR, lists solely in-frame clones and lacks some. The profile shows more than 45,000 clones, 73% of them singletons. CDR1 and CDR2 (germline): SGHTA, FQGTGA. Trimming stripped 1 base from V and 1 base from J, with 11 bases between. The CDR3 is made up of 17 amino acids. The sequences come from peripheral blood mononuclear cells (PBMCs), collected before the second cycle of nivolumab. The TCR sequence derives from a human donor with classical Hodgkin lymphoma. The chain is built from TRBV7-3 and TRBJ2-6; no firm D call. The CDR3 is CASSLMASDSGANVLTF. CDR3 sequence (DNA): TGTGCCAGCAGCTTAATGGCGTCAGATTCTGGGGCCAACGTCCTGACTTTC.